These 2 T cell receptor beta chains came from one sample sequenced in a study of cytomegalovirus exposure and HLA in healthy donors. Repertoires were generated with immunoSEQ multiplex PCR, while TCRdb's copy carries only in-frame clones and drops some. The table has 75,000 to 90,000 clones, 90% to 95% seen once. Sequencing used PBMCs. Receptors originate from a woman aged 18-35 years in good health and CMV-seronegative.

J is TRBJ2-5 and V is TRBV4-1, with D possibly matching TRBD2 (6 bases). Germline-derived CDR1 and CDR2 are MGHRA and YSYEKL. This CDR3 contains 16 residues. V was shortened by 3 bases and J by 4 bases, with 18 bases between the two germline ends. Here the CDR3 reads CASSQGTVQGRETQYF. In DNA form, the CDR3 reads TGCGCCAGCAGCCAGGGGACTGTTCAAGGGCGAGAGACCCAGTACTTC.

In DNA, the CDR3 is TGTGCCAGTAGAGTATATGGGGACAGTTCAGAGACCCAGTACTTC. Amino acids: CASRVYGDSSETQYF. The chain carries TRBV19 and TRBJ2-5; 7 nucleotides line up with TRBD1. V lost 6 bases to trimming and J lost 4 bases; unmatched junction nucleotides: 11. Germline V gene lookup returns CDR1 LNHDA and CDR2 SQIVND (reference sequence). CDR3 length equals 15 residues.